The entry below describes one T cell receptor beta chain. CDR3 length: 17 residues. V trimming: 3 bases; J trimming: 7 bases; junction bases outside the gene matches: 10. The V gene's germline CDR1 is MDHEN and CDR2 SYDVKM. Original processing methods: Estimates of nucleated cell counts were drawn from the amplification of reference gene primers. Here immunoSEQ multiplex PCR was the method, and the copy in TCRdb shows in-frame clones only, minus some. V and J calls plus clone size are reproduced from that table; the DNA served to infer D and trimming. The sample includes 200,000 to 300,000 clones, 80% to 90% of them seen just once. These data originate in a study of blood T cell repertoires in COVID-19. The wider study: Samples representing acute and convalescent COVID-19 were sourced from the United States, Italy and Spain.

This clonotype originated in a man in his forties or fifties with acute or convalescent COVID-19. Sequences were obtained from peripheral blood. The genes are TRBV28 and TRBJ2-2; 11 bases map to TRBD2. The CDR3 here is CASSFSLLAGAVGELFF. CDR3 DNA: TGTGCCAGCAGTTTCTCCTTACTAGCGGGAGCGGTCGGGGAGCTGTTTTTT.